A single TCR beta chain is shown here with its context. These data come from a study of blood T cell repertoires in COVID-19. Between the trimmed V and J ends, which lost 6 bases and 9 bases, there was a span of 12 bases. The CDR3 has 12 amino acids. Profiled with immunoSEQ multiplex PCR; TCRdb holds only in-frame clones, not every one. Of 500,000 to 600,000 clones listed, around nine tenths were seen once; the top ten hold roughly 8.3%. The TCR originated in a woman between 50 and 59 years old with COVID-19, enrolled during active disease. The sample comprised peripheral blood. The V and J genes are TRBV12-3 or TRBV12-4 and TRBJ1-5; D unresolved. This CDR3 reads CASSRGQGPQHF. The CDR3 bases are TGTGCCAGCAGCCGCGGCCAAGGGCCCCAGCATTTT.